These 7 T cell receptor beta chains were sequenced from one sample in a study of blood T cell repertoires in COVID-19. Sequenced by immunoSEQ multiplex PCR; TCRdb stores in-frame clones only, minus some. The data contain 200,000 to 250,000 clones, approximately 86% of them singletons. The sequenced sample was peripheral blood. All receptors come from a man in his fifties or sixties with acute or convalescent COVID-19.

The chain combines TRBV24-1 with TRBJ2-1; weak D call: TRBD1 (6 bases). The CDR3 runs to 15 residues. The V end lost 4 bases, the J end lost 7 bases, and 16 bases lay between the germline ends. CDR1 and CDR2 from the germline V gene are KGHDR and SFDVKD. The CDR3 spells CATSDPRTATNEQFF. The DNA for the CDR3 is TGTGCCACCAGTGACCCTAGGACAGCGACTAATGAGCAGTTCTTC.

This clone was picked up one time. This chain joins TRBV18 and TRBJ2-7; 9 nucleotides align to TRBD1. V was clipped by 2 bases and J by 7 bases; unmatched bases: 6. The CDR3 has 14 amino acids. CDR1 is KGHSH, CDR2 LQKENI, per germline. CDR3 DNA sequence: TGTGCCAGCTCACCAGGGACAGGGTCTAATGAGCAGTACTTC. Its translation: CASSPGTGSNEQYF. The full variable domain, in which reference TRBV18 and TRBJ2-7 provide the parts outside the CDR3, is NAGVMQNPRHLVRRRGQEARLRCSPMKGHSHVYWYRQLPEEGLKFMVYLQKENIIDESGMPKERFSAEFPKEGPSILRIQQVVRGDSAAYFCASSPGTGSNEQYFGPGTRLTVT.

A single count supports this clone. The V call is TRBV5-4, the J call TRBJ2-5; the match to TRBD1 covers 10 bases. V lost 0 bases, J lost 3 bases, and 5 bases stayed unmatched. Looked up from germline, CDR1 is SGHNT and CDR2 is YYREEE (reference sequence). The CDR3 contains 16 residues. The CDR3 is CASSLGGGQGKETQYF. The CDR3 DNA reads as TGTGCCAGCAGCTTGGGGGGGGGACAGGGGAAAGAGACCCAGTACTTC.

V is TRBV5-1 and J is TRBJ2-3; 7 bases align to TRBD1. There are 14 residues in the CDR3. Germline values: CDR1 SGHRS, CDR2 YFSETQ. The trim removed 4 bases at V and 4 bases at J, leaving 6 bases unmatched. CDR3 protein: CASSSGQVADTQYF. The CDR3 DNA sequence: TGCGCCAGCAGCAGTGGACAGGTAGCAGATACGCAGTATTTT.

Here the CDR3 DNA reads TGTGCCAGCAGTCCTAGGTCTGGTACGCAGTATTTT. Translating it yields CASSPRSGTQYF. The chain couples TRBV6-1 to TRBJ2-3; D remains unclear. CDR3 size: 12 residues. CDR1 MNHNS and CDR2 SASEGT come from the germline V gene. Trimming took off 5 bases at V and 8 bases at J, with 11 bases between the two ends.

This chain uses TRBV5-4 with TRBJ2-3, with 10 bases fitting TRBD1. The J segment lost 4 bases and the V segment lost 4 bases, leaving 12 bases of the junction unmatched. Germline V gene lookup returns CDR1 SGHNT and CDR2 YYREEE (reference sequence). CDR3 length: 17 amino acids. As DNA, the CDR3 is TGTGCCAGCAGCCGGACCACCGGGACAGGGGCCGCAGATACGCAGTATTTT. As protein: CASSRTTGTGAADTQYF.

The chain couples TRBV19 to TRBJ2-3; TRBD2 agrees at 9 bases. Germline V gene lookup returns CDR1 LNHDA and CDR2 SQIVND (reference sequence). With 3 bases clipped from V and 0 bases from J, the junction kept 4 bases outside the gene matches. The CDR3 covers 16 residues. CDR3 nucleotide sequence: TGTGCCAGTAGTATTCTTAGCGGGGGTAGCACAGATACGCAGTATTTT. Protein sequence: CASSILSGGSTDTQYF.